This is a list of T cell receptor beta chains from one sample in a study of blood T cells in healthy people across ages. In TCRdb, the 5' RACE reads were re-called with MiXCR into one record per CDR3 protein. The data contain 1.5 million to 2 million distinct CDR3 sequences, about 30% of them singletons. The sequenced sample was blood. Receptors were obtained from a woman in her 30s in good health. Each CDR3 is given with its conserved first and last residue. A D gene is named only where the DNA matches it firmly. Clone size is not always given. Where it is, it says once, few, many or a class for expanded clones.

>TRBV20-1|TRBJ1-2|-|-
TGCAGTGCTAGCAAACCTAGGGCCACTGGCTACACCTTC
CSASKPRATGYTF
>TRBV7-2|TRBJ1-5|-|TRBD1
TGTGCCAGCAGCTTAGGCGGCAGGGGGCAGAATCAGCCCCAGCATTTT
CASSLGGRGQNQPQHF
>TRBV20-1|TRBJ2-7|few|-
TGCAGTGCCTCGACTACAGGGACCTACGAGCAGTACTTC
CSASTTGTYEQYF
>TRBV3-1|TRBJ1-2|-|-
TGTGCCAGCAGCCAAGGTTCGGCGTCCTATGGCTACACCTTC
CASSQGSASYGYTF
>TRBV9|TRBJ2-1|-|TRBD1
TGTGCCAGCAGTCACCAAAGGGGACAGGTCGGCAATGAGCAGTTCTTC
CASSHQRGQVGNEQFF
>TRBV7-6|TRBJ2-7|few|TRBD1
TGTGCCAGCAGCTTAGGGGGGACAGCTGAACCCTACGAGCAGTACTTC
CASSLGGTAEPYEQYF
>TRBV20-1|TRBJ2-5|many|-
TGCAGTGCTAGGGACGGGCTCCGGGAGACCCAGTACTTC
CSARDGLRETQYF
>TRBV5-5|TRBJ1-2|few|-
TGTGCCAGCAGCTCTACTCAACAGGGTGGCTACACCTTC
CASSSTQQGGYTF
>TRBV12-3/TRBV12-4|TRBJ2-2|few|-
TGTGCCAGCCAAAAAGGACCCGCCACCGGGGAGCTGTTTTTT
CASQKGPATGELFF
>TRBV5-1|TRBJ2-6|-|-
TGCGCCAGCAGCTCCGCACCCTCTGGGGCCAACGTCCTGACTTTC
CASSSAPSGANVLTF
>TRBV5-1|TRBJ1-2|few|TRBD1
TGCGCCAGCAACTCCGGACAGGGGAGTGGCTACACCTTC
CASNSGQGSGYTF
>TRBV5-1|TRBJ2-6|-|-
TGCGCCAGCAAAGACGGGGCTTTCACTGGGGCCAACGTCCTGACTTTC
CASKDGAFTGANVLTF
>TRBV12-3/TRBV12-4|TRBJ2-1|few|-
TGTGCCAGCACCTTGAGCGGGCGCTCCTACAATGAGCAGTTCTTC
CASTLSGRSYNEQFF
>TRBV4-3|TRBJ2-3|-|-
TGCGCCAGCAGCCAAGATCCCTTCAGCACAGATACGCAGTATTTT
CASSQDPFSTDTQYF
>TRBV29-1|TRBJ1-3|-|-
TGCAGCGTTGAGACCGGGGTTGGAAACACCATATATTTT
CSVETGVGNTIYF
>TRBV20-1|TRBJ2-1|-|TRBD2
TGCAGTGCTAGATCTGGACTAGCGAGGCCCAATGAGCAGTTCTTC
CSARSGLARPNEQFF
>TRBV5-1|TRBJ2-1|-|TRBD1
TGCGCCAGCAGCCTCCACCAAGCCCTGGGGGGACAGGGATACAATGAGCAGTTCTTC
CASSLHQALGGQGYNEQFF
>TRBV20-1|TRBJ2-7|-|-
TGCAGTGGAAAGGGGGGGAGCTTCCTCGAGCAGTACTTC
CSGKGGSFLEQYF
>TRBV5-1|TRBJ2-1|-|TRBD2
TGCGCCAGCAGCTACGACGAAGGACTAGCAACGGGTAATGAGCAGTTCTTC
CASSYDEGLATGNEQFF
>TRBV10-3|TRBJ2-5|-|-
TGTGCCATCAGTGATACAGGGAAGGAAGAGACCCAGTACTTC
CAISDTGKEETQYF
>TRBV12-3/TRBV12-4|TRBJ2-3|-|TRBD1
TGTGCCAGCAGGGGGACAGCCAGCACAGATACGCAGTATTTT
CASRGTASTDTQYF
>TRBV18|TRBJ2-1|-|-
TGTGCCAACTCACCACCGTTTAGCAGCTACAATGAGCAGTTCTTC
CANSPPFSSYNEQFF
>TRBV20-1|TRBJ1-1|-|TRBD1
TGCAGTGCTACCCACAGGGGATGGGACACTGAAGCTTTCTTT
CSATHRGWDTEAFF
>TRBV5-1|TRBJ2-5|many|-
TGCGCCAGCAGCCCGGACACAGTTCGAGAGACCCAGTACTTC
CASSPDTVRETQYF
>TRBV5-1|TRBJ2-1|-|-
TGCGCCAGCAGCATGGCCTCAGTAGCTCTGGATGAGCAGTTCTTC
CASSMASVALDEQFF
>TRBV27|TRBJ2-7|many|TRBD2
TGTGCCACCCGGACTAGCGGGAGGCCAAATTACGAGCAGTACTTC
CATRTSGRPNYEQYF
>TRBV6-5|TRBJ1-1|-|-
TGTGCCAGCAGGTACCGAGCCGACAACACTGAAGCTTTCTTT
CASRYRADNTEAFF